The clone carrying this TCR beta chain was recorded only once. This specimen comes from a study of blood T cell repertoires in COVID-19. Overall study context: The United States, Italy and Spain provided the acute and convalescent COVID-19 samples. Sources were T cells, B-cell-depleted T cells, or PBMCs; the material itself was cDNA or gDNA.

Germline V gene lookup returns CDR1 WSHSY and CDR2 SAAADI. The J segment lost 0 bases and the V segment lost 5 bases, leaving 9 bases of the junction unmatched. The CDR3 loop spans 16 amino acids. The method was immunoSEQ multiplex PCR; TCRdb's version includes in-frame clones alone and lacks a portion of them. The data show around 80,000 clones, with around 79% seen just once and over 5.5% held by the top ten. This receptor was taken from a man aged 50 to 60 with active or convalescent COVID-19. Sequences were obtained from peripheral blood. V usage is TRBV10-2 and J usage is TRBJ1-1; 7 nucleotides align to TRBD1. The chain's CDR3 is CASSPEWGTVNTEAFF. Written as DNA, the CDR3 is TGCGCCAGCAGTCCCGAGTGGGGGACAGTGAACACTGAAGCTTTCTTT.